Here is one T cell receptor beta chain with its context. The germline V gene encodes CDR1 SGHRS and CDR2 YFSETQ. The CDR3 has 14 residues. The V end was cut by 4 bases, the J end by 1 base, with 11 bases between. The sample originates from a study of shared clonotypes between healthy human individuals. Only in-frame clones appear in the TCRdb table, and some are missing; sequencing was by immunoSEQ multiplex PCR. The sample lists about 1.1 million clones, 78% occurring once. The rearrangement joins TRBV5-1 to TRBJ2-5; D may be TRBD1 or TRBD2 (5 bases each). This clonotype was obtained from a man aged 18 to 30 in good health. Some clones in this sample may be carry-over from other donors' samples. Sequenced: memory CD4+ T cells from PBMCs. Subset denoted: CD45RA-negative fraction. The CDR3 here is CASSRGPAQETQYF. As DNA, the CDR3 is TGCGCCAGCAGCCGGGGACCAGCCCAAGAGACCCAGTACTTC.